Following are 22 T cell receptor beta chains from one sample sequenced in a study of identical twins. TCRdb itself ran the 5' RACE reads through MiXCR, one entry per CDR3 protein. The profile shows roughly 500,000 distinct CDR3 sequences, around 20% of them singletons. These data are also associated with another study on T cells expressing NK-cell markers.

The sequenced material came from CD4+ T cells sorted from blood. The source is a woman between 18 and 29 years old in good health.

The chain recombines TRBV6-5 with TRBJ2-7; tentative D call: TRBD2 (5 bases). Trimming shortened V by 2 bases and J by 3 bases, and 14 bases separated the two germline ends. This CDR3 is built from 15 residues. The germline V gene encodes CDR1 MNHEY and CDR2 SVGAGI. The CDR3 reads CASSYEGTSLYEQYF. The CDR3 bases are TGTGCCAGCAGTTACGAGGGTACTTCCCTCTACGAGCAGTACTTC.

This clonotype has ten or more counts. The chain recombines TRBV29-1 with TRBJ2-1, with a tentative D call TRBD1 (5 bases). Germline-derived CDR1 and CDR2 are SQVTM and ANQGSEA. Trimming cost V 4 bases and J 4 bases, with 11 bases left between them. The CDR3 covers 13 residues. The DNA for the CDR3 is TGCAGCGTTGGGCGTTCAGGGTACAATGAGCAGTTCTTC. It codes for CSVGRSGYNEQFF.

In this sample, this clonotype turned up a few times. The chain joins TRBV7-9 to TRBJ2-3; no firm D call. Trimming pared 5 bases from V and 1 base from J, leaving 10 bases between. The length of the CDR3 is 14 residues. Per the germline V gene, CDR1 is SEHNR and CDR2 is FQNEAQ (reference sequence). As DNA, the CDR3 is TGTGCCAGCAGCCCCCAGTGGGGCACAGATACGCAGTATTTT. Translation: CASSPQWGTDTQYF.

The genes are TRBV20-1 and TRBJ2-1; 8 bases are a match to TRBD2. The CDR3 totals 13 residues. J lost 1 base, V lost 6 bases, and 2 bases had no gene match. From germline, CDR1 is DFQATT and CDR2 SNEGSKA (reference sequence). CDR3 protein: CSAERGSYNEQFF. In nucleotides, the CDR3 is TGCAGTGCGGAGCGGGGGTCCTACAATGAGCAGTTCTTC.

This clonotype showed up just a few times. The chain employs TRBV5-1 and TRBJ2-1; weak D call: TRBD2 (5 bases). Germline CDR1 reads SGHRS; CDR2 reads YFSETQ. The V end lost 5 bases, the J end lost 5 bases, and 14 bases lay between the germline ends. The CDR3 spans 14 residues. The CDR3 bases are TGCGCCAGCAGGGAAATGGGAGAACACAATGAGCAGTTCTTC. Protein product: CASREMGEHNEQFF.

V usage is TRBV7-2 and J usage is TRBJ2-1; a possible D gene is TRBD2 (5 bases). Trimming took 5 bases from V and 9 from J, leaving 20 bases between them. The CDR3 runs 15 residues. Germline CDR1 reads SGHTA; CDR2 reads FQGNSA. CDR3 in amino acids: CASSAGRVSSGEQFF. CDR3 nucleotides: TGTGCCAGCAGCGCGGGTAGGGTCTCCTCGGGTGAGCAGTTCTTC.

This clonotype was found many times. The rearrangement joins TRBV29-1 to TRBJ2-7; a possible D gene is TRBD2 (7 bases). CDR1 and CDR2 from the germline V gene are SQVTM and ANQGSEA. The ends were cut back, 4 bases at V and 6 bases at J, with 13 bases in the middle. This CDR3 is 12 amino acids long. CDR3 coding DNA: TGCAGCGTTGGGCAGGGGAGGGGCGAGCAGTACTTC. Translation gives CSVGQGRGEQYF.

For this clonotype: This may be a read error, as it is one base from a much larger clone. The CDR3 loop is CASSPWCGDYGYTF. Written as DNA, the CDR3 is TGTGCCAGCAGCCCGTGGTGTGGAGACTATGGCTACACCTTC. This rearrangement joins TRBV7-9 to TRBJ1-2; D is ambiguous. The germline V and J ends were trimmed by 5 bases and 3 bases, with 13 bases remaining between them. Germline-derived CDR1 and CDR2 are SEHNR and FQNEAQ (reference sequence). This CDR3 has 14 amino acids.

This clonotype was observed a few times. V gene TRBV20-1 combines with J gene TRBJ2-5, with 7 bases matching TRBD1. The CDR3 runs to 13 residues. The V gene's germline CDR1 is DFQATT and CDR2 SNEGSKA (reference sequence). Trimming removed 5 bases from V and 5 bases from J; junction bases left unmatched: 8. The CDR3 reads CSALDRLGETQYF. The CDR3 region has the DNA TGCAGTGCTCTGGACAGGCTCGGGGAGACCCAGTACTTC.

The sample holds a few counts of this clonotype. The chain recombines TRBV5-4 with TRBJ2-3, with D possibly called TRBD1 or TRBD2 (5 bases each). CDR1 is SGHNT and CDR2 is YYREEE in the germline V gene (reference sequence). V lost 1 base, J lost 6 bases, and 12 bases lay in between. CDR3 size: 14 residues. CDR3 region: CASSLNSGTDTQYF. CDR3 nucleotides: TGTGCCAGCAGCTTGAACTCGGGGACCGATACGCAGTATTTT.

This clonotype occurred a few times. The chain recombines TRBV27 with TRBJ1-1; D gene unclear. This CDR3 region has 12 residues. V lost 4 bases and J lost 4, with 7 bases in between. Looked up from germline, CDR1 is MNHEY and CDR2 is SMNVEV (reference sequence). CDR3 sequence reads: CASSSRVTEAFF. CDR3 nucleotides: TGTGCCAGCAGTTCAAGGGTCACTGAAGCTTTCTTT.

This clonotype was found a few times. The V gene is TRBV7-6, the J gene TRBJ1-1; 9 bases match TRBD1. V shed 5 bases and J 1 base; nucleotides not matched to a gene: 11. Germline V CDR1 and CDR2: SGHVS, FNYEAQ. The CDR3 covers 17 residues. The CDR3 is CASSPDPPGQGNTEAFF. CDR3 coding DNA: TGTGCCAGCAGCCCCGACCCCCCGGGACAGGGGAACACTGAAGCTTTCTTT.

The sample holds a few counts of this clonotype. The CDR3 loop reads CASSLAPDPGYGYTF. The CDR3 bases are TGTGCCAGCAGCTTGGCCCCAGATCCTGGCTATGGCTACACCTTC. This chain connects TRBV5-5 to TRBJ1-2, with D unresolved. Deletions cut 0 bases from V and 4 bases from J, with 13 bases between. CDR1 and CDR2 from the germline V gene are SGHKS and YYEKEE (reference sequence). The CDR3 contains 15 residues.

The chain links TRBV20-1 to TRBJ1-4, with D hard to call. The CDR3 sequence is 16 residues long. The germline V gene encodes CDR1 DFQATT and CDR2 SNEGSKA (reference sequence). V was cut by 2 bases and J by 0 bases, with 13 bases left in between. For the CDR3, the DNA is TGCAGTGCTAGAACGATGTTGGCAACAACTAATGAAAAACTGTTTTTT. It specifies CSARTMLATTNEKLFF.

This clonotype has only a few counts. The chain combines TRBV5-1 with TRBJ2-1; D call uncertain. CDR1 SGHRS and CDR2 YFSETQ come from the germline V gene. Trimming removed 0 bases from V and 3 bases from J, with 7 bases in between. The CDR3 extends over 14 amino acids. The CDR3 DNA is TGCGCCAGCAGCTTGGCGGTATACTACAATGAGCAGTTCTTC. Residues: CASSLAVYYNEQFF.

This clonotype was seen more than once but under ten times. The CDR3 protein is CASSSSGPSSYEQYF. The DNA of the CDR3 is TGTGCCAGCAGCAGCAGCGGGCCTAGCTCCTACGAGCAGTACTTC. This chain links TRBV3-1 with TRBJ2-7; D is perhaps TRBD2 (6 bases). Germline assignment: CDR1 LGHDT and CDR2 YNNKEL (reference sequence). Trimming took 5 bases from V and 0 from J, leaving 14 bases between them. This CDR3 contains 15 residues.

The chain couples TRBV20-1 to TRBJ1-1; D may be TRBD1 (5 bases). Trimming shortened V by 1 base and J by 0 bases, and 12 bases separated the two germline ends. The V gene's germline CDR1 is DFQATT and CDR2 SNEGSKA (reference sequence). CDR3 length equals 15 residues. The CDR3 spells CSARARGRLNTEAFF. The CDR3 bases are TGCAGTGCTAGAGCGCGGGGGAGGCTGAACACTGAAGCTTTCTTT.

At least ten counts were recorded for this clonotype. This chain connects TRBV12-3 or TRBV12-4 to TRBJ2-3, with 8 bases identical to TRBD2. V gave up 3 bases and J gave up 1 base; unmatched junction bases: 3. The length of the CDR3 is 15 residues. The chain's CDR3 is CASSFGTRGTDTQYF. DNA for the CDR3: TGTGCCAGCAGTTTCGGGACTAGGGGCACAGATACGCAGTATTTT.

There are many counts of this clonotype. This rearrangement joins TRBV29-1 to TRBJ1-2, with D hard to call. CDR3 size: 13 residues. Germline V gene data show CDR1 as SQVTM and CDR2 as ANQGSEA. The germline V and J ends were trimmed by 4 bases and 5 bases, with 14 bases remaining between them. The CDR3 DNA is TGCAGCGTTGCGCTCGGGCCCTCGTATGGCTACACCTTC. Its protein is CSVALGPSYGYTF.

This clonotype was detected ten times or more. The chain couples TRBV12-3 or TRBV12-4 to TRBJ2-1, with TRBD1 identical over 8 bases. This CDR3 comprises 14 residues. Trimming cost V 3 bases and J 7 bases; bases outside gene matches: 5. CDR3 amino acids: CASSLSNRGNEQFF. Written as DNA, the CDR3 is TGTGCCAGCAGTTTGTCTAACAGGGGGAATGAGCAGTTCTTC.

The rearrangement uses TRBV4-3 and TRBJ2-3; TRBD2 agrees at 9 bases. The germline gives CDR1 LGHNA, CDR2 YSLEER. Losses at the gene ends were 6 bases for V and 3 bases for J; bases not matched to a gene: 10. The CDR3 contains 16 residues. CDR3 amino acids: CASSEAEREVTDTQYF. DNA for the CDR3: TGCGCCAGCAGTGAAGCGGAGCGGGAGGTTACAGATACGCAGTATTTT.

This clonotype was observed a handful of times. This chain links TRBV29-1 with TRBJ2-1, with TRBD2 identical over 8 bases. The CDR3 contains 14 residues. The ends lost 6 bases at V and 2 bases at J; junction bases unmatched: 6. The germline V gene has CDR1 SQVTM and CDR2 ANQGSEA. The CDR3 nucleotides are TGCAGCGTAAGAGCTAGCGGGCCCTACAATGAGCAGTTCTTC. It translates to CSVRASGPYNEQFF.